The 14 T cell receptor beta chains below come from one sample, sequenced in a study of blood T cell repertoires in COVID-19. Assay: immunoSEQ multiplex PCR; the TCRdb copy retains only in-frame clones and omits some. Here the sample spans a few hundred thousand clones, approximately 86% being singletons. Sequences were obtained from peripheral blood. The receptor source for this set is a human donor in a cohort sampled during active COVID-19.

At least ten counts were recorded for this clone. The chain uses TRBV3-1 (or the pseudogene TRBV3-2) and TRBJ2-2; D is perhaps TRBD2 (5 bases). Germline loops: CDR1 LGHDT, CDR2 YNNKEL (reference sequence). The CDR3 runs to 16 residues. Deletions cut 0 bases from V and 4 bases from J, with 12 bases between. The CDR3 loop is CASSQEAGEGTGELFF. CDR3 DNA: TGTGCCAGCAGCCAAGAGGCCGGTGAGGGCACCGGGGAGCTGTTTTTT.

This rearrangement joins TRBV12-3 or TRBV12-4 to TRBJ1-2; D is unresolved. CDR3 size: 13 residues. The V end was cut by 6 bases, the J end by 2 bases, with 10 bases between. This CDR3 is CASSPSVNYGYTF. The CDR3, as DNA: TGTGCCAGCAGCCCCTCAGTGAACTATGGCTACACCTTC.

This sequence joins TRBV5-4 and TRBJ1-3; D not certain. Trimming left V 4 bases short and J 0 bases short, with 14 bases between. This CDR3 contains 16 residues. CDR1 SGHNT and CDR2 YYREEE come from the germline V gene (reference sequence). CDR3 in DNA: TGTGCCAGCAGCCTCCGGGGTTTAGACTCTGGAAACACCATATATTTT. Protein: CASSLRGLDSGNTIYF.

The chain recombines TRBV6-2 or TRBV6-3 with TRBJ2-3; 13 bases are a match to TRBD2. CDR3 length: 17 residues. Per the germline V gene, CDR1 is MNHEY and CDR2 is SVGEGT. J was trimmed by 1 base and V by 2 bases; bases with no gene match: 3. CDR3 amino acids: CASSYGLAGAGTDTQYF. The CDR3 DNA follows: TGTGCCAGCAGTTACGGACTAGCGGGGGCCGGCACAGATACGCAGTATTTT.

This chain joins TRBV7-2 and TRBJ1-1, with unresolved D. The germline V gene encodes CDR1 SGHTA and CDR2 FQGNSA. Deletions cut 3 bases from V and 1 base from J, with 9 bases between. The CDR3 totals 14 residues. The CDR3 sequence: CASSFSSQNTEAFF. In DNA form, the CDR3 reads TGTGCCAGCAGCTTCAGTTCACAGAACACTGAAGCTTTCTTT.

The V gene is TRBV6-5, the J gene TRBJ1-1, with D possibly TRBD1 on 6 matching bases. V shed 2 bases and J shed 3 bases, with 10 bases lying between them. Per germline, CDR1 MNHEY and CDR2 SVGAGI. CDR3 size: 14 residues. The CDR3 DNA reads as TGTGCCAGCAGTTACCTTGGACAGCACACTGAAGCTTTCTTT. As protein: CASSYLGQHTEAFF.

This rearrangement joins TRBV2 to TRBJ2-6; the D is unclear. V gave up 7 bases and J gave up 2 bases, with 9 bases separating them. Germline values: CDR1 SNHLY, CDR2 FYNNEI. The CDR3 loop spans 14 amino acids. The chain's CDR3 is CASIQVAGANVLTF. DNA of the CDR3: TGTGCCAGCATCCAGGTGGCTGGGGCCAACGTCCTGACTTTC.

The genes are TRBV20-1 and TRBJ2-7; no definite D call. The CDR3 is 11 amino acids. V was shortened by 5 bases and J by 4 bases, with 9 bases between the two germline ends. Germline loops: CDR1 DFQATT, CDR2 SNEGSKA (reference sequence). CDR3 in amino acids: CSAQVWYEQYF. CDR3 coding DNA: TGCAGTGCTCAGGTCTGGTACGAGCAGTACTTC.

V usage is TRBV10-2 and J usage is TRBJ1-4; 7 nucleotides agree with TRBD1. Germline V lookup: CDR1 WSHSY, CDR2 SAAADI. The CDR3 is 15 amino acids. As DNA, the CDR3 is TGCGCAAGCGCTACCGGACAGGAGACTAATGAAAAACTGTTTTTT. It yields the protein CASATGQETNEKLFF.

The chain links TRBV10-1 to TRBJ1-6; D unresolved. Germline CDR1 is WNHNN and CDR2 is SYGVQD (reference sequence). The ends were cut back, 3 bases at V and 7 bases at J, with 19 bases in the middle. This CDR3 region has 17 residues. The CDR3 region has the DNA TGCGCCAGCAGTGATTTTCTGGACGGACTCCTAAATTCACCCCTCCACTTT. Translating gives CASSDFLDGLLNSPLHF.

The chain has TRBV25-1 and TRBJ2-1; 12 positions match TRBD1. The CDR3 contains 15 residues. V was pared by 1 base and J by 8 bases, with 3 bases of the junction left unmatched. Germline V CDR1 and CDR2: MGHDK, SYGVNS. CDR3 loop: CASSESGTGGDEQFF. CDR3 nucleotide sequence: TGTGCCAGCAGTGAATCCGGGACAGGGGGCGATGAGCAGTTCTTC.

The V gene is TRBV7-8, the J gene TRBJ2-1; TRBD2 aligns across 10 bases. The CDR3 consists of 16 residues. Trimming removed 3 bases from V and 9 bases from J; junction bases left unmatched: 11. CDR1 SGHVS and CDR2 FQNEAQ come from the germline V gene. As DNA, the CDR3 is TGTGCCAGCAGCTTCCAAGCGGGAGGGCCGGGCAGTGAGCAGTTCTTC. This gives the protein CASSFQAGGPGSEQFF. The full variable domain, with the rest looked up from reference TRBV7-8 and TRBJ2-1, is GAGVSQSPRYKVAKRGQDVALRCDPISGHVSLFWYQQALGQGPEFLTYFQNEAQLDKSGLPSDRFFAERPEGSVSTLKIQRTQQEDSAVYLCASSFQAGGPGSEQFFGPGTRLTVL.

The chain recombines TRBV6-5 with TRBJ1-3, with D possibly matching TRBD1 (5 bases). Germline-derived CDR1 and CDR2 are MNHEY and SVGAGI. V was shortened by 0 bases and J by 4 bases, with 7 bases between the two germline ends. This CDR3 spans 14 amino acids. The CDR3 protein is CASSYSTAGNTIYF. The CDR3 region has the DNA TGTGCCAGCAGTTACTCGACAGCCGGAAACACCATATATTTT.

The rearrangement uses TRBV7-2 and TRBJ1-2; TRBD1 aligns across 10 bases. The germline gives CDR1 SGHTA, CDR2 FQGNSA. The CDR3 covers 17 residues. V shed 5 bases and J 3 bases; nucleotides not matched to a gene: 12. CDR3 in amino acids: CASSPRDRGTYDYGYTF. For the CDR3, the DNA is TGTGCCAGCAGCCCCAGGGACAGGGGAACGTACGACTATGGCTACACCTTC.